These 5 T cell receptor beta chains came from one sample sequenced in a study of blood T cell repertoires in COVID-19. Sequenced by immunoSEQ multiplex PCR; TCRdb stores in-frame clones only, minus some. This sample yields over 35,000 clones, of which roughly 92% are seen a single time; 9.2% belongs to the top ten. The sequencing sample was made of peripheral blood. These receptors were obtained from a man aged 45-60 years with active COVID-19.

The chain links TRBV7-8 to TRBJ1-1; 8 nucleotides line up with TRBD1. V trimming: 3 bases; J trimming: 11 bases; junction bases outside the gene matches: 5. The CDR3 is made up of 12 amino acids. Germline V gene sequence: CDR1 SGHVS, CDR2 FQNEAQ. Here the CDR3 reads CASSFRQGLAFF. CDR3 nucleotides: TGTGCCAGCAGCTTCCGACAGGGGTTGGCTTTCTTT.

V is TRBV4-1 and J is TRBJ2-5; 9 bases line up with TRBD2. Trimming at V came to 5 bases and at J to 7 bases, leaving 14 bases not matched to a gene. This CDR3 is 16 amino acids long. CDR1 and CDR2 (germline): MGHRA, YSYEKL. DNA for the CDR3: TGCGCCAGCAGCGACGGGCTGCGGGAGGGCCGGGGGACCCAGTACTTC. This translates into CASSDGLREGRGTQYF.

This chain joins TRBV27 and TRBJ1-5; the D is unclear. The CDR3 has 14 residues. With 7 bases removed from V and 0 bases from J, the gap between germline ends came to 10 bases. Germline V gene lookup returns CDR1 MNHEY and CDR2 SMNVEV (reference sequence). CDR3 nucleotide sequence: TGTGCCAGCAAAAAAACAGATAGCAATCAGCCCCAGCATTTT. It is translated as CASKKTDSNQPQHF.

The CDR3 DNA follows: TGTGCCAGTAGTGCGACTGAAGCTTTCTTT. Translation gives CASSATEAFF. V and J are TRBV19 and TRBJ1-1; D remains unclear. The V gene's germline CDR1 is LNHDA and CDR2 SQIVND (reference sequence). The CDR3 loop spans 10 amino acids. Trimming left V 5 bases short and J 5 bases short, with 3 bases between.

This clone has a single count. The chain joins TRBV28 to TRBJ1-3; 11 bases align to TRBD1. CDR1 is MDHEN and CDR2 is SYDVKM in the germline V gene. This CDR3 region has 16 residues. The V and J ends lost 5 bases and 4 bases, in that order; junction bases with no gene match: 7. This CDR3 reads CASSAPGTGGGNTIYF. In DNA, the CDR3 is TGTGCCAGCAGTGCTCCCGGGACAGGGGGAGGAAACACCATATATTTT.